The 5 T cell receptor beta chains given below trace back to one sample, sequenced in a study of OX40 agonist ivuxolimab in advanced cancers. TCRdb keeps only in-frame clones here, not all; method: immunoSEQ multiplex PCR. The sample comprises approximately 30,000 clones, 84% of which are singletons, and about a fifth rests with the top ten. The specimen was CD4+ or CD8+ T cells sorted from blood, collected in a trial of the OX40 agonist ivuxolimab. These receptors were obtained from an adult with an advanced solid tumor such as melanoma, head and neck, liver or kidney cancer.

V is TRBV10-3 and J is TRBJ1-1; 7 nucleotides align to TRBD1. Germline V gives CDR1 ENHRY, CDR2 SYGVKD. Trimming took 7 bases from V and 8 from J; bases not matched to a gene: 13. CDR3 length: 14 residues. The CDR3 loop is CAIKAQGEVVEAFF. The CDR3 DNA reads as TGTGCCATCAAGGCGCAGGGGGAGGTCGTGGAAGCTTTCTTT.

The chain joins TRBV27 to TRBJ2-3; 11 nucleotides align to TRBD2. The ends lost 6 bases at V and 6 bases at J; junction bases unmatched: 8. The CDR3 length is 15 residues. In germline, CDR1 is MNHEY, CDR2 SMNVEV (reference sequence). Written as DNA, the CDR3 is TGTGCCAGCAGGAAAAATAGCGGGAGGGCGGATACGCAGTATTTT. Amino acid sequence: CASRKNSGRADTQYF.

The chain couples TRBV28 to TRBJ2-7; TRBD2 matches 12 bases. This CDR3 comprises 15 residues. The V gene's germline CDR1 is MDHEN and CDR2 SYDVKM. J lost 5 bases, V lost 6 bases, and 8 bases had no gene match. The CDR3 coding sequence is TGTGCCAGCAGACAGACTAGCGGGAGAAATAACGAGCAGTACTTC. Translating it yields CASRQTSGRNNEQYF.

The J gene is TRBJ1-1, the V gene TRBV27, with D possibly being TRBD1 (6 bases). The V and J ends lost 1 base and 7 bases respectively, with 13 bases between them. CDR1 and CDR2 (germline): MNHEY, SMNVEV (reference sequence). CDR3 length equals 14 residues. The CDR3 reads CASSLYKGHREAFF. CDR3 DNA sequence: TGTGCCAGCAGTTTATATAAGGGACACCGTGAAGCTTTCTTT.

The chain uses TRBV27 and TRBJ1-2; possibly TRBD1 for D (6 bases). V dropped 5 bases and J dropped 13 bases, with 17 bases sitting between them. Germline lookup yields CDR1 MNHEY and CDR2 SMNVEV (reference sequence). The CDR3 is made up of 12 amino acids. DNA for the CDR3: TGTGCCAGCAGTGCTTACAGGGAGTCTCCCACCTTC. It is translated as CASSAYRESPTF.